This is a list of T cell receptor beta chains from one sample in a study of T cell responses to AZD1222 COVID-19 vaccine. Sequencing used immunoSEQ multiplex PCR; TCRdb keeps in-frame clones, though not all of them. The table includes approximately 150,000 clones, 85% to 95% detected once. The sequencing used peripheral blood, collected on day 0 of AZD1222 vaccination. The receptor set was obtained from an adult in good health. The conserved cysteine and the conserved F or W are not part of the CDR3 here.

v_call,j_call,cdr3_aa
TRBV7-3,TRBJ1-6,ASSLTPQGAGPNSPLH
TRBV28,TRBJ1-1,ASSLSWGQNPTLAF
TRBV12-3/TRBV12-4,TRBJ1-2,ASSFAGQGYT
TRBV5-4,TRBJ2-1,ASSRGGIGQF
TRBV28,TRBJ2-5,ASRSASAKVLGETQY
TRBV4-3,TRBJ2-2,ASSPTGLAPTGELF
TRBV4-3,TRBJ2-4,ASSQESSGKNIQY
TRBV19,TRBJ1-5,ASGGQPQH
TRBV19,TRBJ2-3,ALPRPRRLAGVPTDTQY
TRBV18,TRBJ2-7,ASSSYRGSYEQY
TRBV14,TRBJ2-3,ASSQGSGVTDTQY
TRBV19,TRBJ2-2,ASRQGAGELF
TRBV7-2,TRBJ2-5,ASRKEGTQY
TRBV6-5,TRBJ1-1,ASSITDRYTEAF
TRBV29-1,TRBJ1-4,SAPGSGIGTNEKLF
TRBV7-3,TRBJ2-1,ASSLTLLAGEQF
TRBV28,TRBJ1-1,ASTDGRRGAF
TRBV11-1,TRBJ2-7,ASSTGTGGIQYEQY
TRBV10-1,TRBJ2-7,ASSPLRGVVHEQY
TRBV2,TRBJ1-1,ASRGGGSTEAF
TRBV30,TRBJ1-1,AWTWSANTEAF
TRBV14,TRBJ1-2,ASSQAGHYGYT
TRBV7-9,TRBJ1-2,ASSLRAGNYGYT
TRBV6-4,TRBJ2-3,ASSDSFQGADTQY
TRBV3-1/TRBV3-2,TRBJ1-2,ASSQATHRGAYGYT
TRBV4-1,TRBJ1-1,ASSQDGLGNTEAF
TRBV2,TRBJ1-1,ASSGGGLNTEAF
TRBV7-3,TRBJ2-1,ASSLVRDNEQF
TRBV7-3,TRBJ2-3,ASSSGFTGGQY
TRBV27,TRBJ1-6,ASSLFNSPLH
TRBV7-3,TRBJ2-7,ASSPSGRYEQY
TRBV3-1/TRBV3-2,TRBJ2-1,ASSLTSASYNEQF
TRBV5-5,TRBJ1-2,ASSLLGTGNYGYT
TRBV19,TRBJ2-3,ASKAQTSSLSDTQY
TRBV20-1,TRBJ1-5,SASGEPFQPQH